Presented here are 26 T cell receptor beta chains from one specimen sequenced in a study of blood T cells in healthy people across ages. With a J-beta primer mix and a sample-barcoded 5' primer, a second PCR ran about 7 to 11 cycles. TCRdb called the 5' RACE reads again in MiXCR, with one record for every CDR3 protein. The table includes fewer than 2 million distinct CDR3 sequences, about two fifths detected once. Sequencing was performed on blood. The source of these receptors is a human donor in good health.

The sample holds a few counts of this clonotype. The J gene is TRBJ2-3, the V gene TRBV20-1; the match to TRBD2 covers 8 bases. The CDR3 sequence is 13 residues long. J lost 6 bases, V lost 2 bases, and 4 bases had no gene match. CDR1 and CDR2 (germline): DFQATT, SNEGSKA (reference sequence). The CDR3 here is CSARPGGRDTQYF. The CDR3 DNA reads TGCAGTGCTAGACCGGGGGGGAGGGATACGCAGTATTTT.

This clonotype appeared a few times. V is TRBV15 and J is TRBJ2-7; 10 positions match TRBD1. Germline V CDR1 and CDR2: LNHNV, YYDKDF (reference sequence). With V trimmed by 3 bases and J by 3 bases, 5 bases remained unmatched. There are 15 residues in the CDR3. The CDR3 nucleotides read TGTGCCACCAGCAGCCCGGACAGGGGGGTCTACGAGCAGTACTTC. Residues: CATSSPDRGVYEQYF.

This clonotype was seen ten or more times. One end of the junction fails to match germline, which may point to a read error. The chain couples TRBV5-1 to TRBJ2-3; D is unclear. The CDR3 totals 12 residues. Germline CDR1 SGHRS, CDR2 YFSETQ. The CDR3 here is CASSLVGDTQYF. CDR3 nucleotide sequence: TGTGCCAGCAGCTTAGTAGGAGATACGCAGTATTTT. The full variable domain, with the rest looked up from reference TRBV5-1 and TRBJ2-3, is KAGVTQTPRYLIKTRGQQVTLSCSPISGHRSVSWYQQTPGQGLQFLFEYFSETQRNKGNFPGRFSGRQFSNSRSEMNVSTLELGDSALYLCASSLVGDTQYFGPGTRLTVL.

The CDR3 reads CSVGTLSTDTQYF. Here the CDR3 DNA reads TGCAGCGTTGGTACTCTTAGCACAGATACGCAGTATTTT. This chain connects TRBV29-1 to TRBJ2-3; no firm D call. The germline V gene encodes CDR1 SQVTM and CDR2 ANQGSEA. With 4 bases removed from V and 0 bases from J, the gap between germline ends came to 8 bases. This CDR3 is built from 13 residues.

CDR3 residues: CASSINRGLYNEQFF. The DNA of the CDR3 is TGTGCCAGCAGTATCAACAGGGGGCTGTACAATGAGCAGTTCTTC. The genes are TRBV6-5 and TRBJ2-1; 9 nucleotides match TRBD1. Per the germline V gene, CDR1 is MNHEY and CDR2 is SVGAGI. CDR3 size: 15 residues. V shed 5 bases and J 4 bases; nucleotides not matched to a gene: 6.

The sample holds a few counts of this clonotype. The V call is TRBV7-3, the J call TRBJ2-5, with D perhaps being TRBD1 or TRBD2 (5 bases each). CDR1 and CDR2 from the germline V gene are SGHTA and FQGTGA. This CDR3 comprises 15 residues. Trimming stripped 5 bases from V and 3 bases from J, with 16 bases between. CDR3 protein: CASSRGLPGEETQYF. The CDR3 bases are TGTGCCAGCAGCCGGGGCCTCCCCGGCGAAGAGACCCAGTACTTC.

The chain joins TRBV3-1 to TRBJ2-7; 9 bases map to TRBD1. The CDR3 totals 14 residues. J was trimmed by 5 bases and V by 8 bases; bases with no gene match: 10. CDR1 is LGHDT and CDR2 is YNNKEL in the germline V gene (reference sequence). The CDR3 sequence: CASSRDRVLHEQYF. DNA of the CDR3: TGTGCCAGCTCCCGGGACAGGGTTCTCCACGAGCAGTACTTC.

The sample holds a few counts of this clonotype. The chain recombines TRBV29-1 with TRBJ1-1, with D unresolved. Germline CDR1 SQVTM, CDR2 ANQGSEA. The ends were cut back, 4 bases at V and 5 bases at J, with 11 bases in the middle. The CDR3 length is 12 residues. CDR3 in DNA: TGCAGCGTTGGGTCCCGAGGGACTGAAGCTTTCTTT. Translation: CSVGSRGTEAFF.

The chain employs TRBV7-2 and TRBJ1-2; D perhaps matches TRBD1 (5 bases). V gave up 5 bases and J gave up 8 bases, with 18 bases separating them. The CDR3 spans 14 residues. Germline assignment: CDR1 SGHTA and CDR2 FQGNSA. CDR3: CASSLPGPPEGYTF. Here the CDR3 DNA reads TGTGCCAGCAGCCTACCGGGGCCCCCGGAGGGCTACACCTTC.

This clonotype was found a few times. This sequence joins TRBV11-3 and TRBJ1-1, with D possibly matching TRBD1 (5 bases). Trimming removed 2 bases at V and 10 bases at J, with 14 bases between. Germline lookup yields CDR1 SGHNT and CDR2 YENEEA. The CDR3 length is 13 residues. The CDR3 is CASSLPGQGGAFF. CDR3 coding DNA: TGTGCCAGCAGCTTACCCGGGCAGGGAGGAGCTTTCTTT. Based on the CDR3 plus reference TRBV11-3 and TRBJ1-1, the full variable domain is EAGVVQSPRYKIIEKKQPVAFWCNPISGHNTLYWYLQNLGQGPELLIRYENEEAVDDSQLPKDRFSAERLKGVDSTLKIQPAELGDSAVYLCASSLPGQGGAFFGQGTRLTVV.

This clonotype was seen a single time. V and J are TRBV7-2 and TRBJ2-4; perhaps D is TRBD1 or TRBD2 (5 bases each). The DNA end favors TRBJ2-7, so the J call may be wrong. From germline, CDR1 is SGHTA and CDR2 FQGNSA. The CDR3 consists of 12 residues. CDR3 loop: CASGGFVYEQYF. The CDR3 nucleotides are TGTGCCAGCGGGGGTTTTGTTTACGAGCAGTACTTC.

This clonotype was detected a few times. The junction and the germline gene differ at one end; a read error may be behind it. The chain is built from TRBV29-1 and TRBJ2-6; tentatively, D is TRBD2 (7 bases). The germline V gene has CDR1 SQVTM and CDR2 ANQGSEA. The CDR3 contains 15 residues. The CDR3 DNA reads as TGCAGCGTTGTAGGGGGGGAGTCGGGGGCCAACGTCCCGACTTTC. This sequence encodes CSVVGGESGANVPTF.

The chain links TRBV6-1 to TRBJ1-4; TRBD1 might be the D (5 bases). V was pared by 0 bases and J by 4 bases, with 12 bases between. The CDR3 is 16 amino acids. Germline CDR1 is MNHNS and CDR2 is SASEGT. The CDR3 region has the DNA TGTGCCAGCAGTGAAGCTGGTGAGGGGCTTAATGAAAAACTGTTTTTT. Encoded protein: CASSEAGEGLNEKLFF.

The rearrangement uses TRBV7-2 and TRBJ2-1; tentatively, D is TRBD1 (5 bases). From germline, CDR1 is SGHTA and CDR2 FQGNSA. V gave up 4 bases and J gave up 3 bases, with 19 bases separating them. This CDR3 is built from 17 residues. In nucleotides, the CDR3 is TGTGCCAGCAGCTCGTTGCCGCAGGGTCTCGGCTACAATGAGCAGTTCTTC. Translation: CASSSLPQGLGYNEQFF.

The CDR3 DNA reads as TGTGCCAGCAACTTGCGACAGGGAGAGACCCAGTACTTC. Protein: CASNLRQGETQYF. V is TRBV7-9 and J is TRBJ2-4, with TRBD1 matching over 7 bases. With the DNA end fitting TRBJ2-5 better, the J assignment may be wrong. The CDR3 loop spans 13 amino acids. CDR1 and CDR2 (germline): SEHNR, FQNEAQ (reference sequence).

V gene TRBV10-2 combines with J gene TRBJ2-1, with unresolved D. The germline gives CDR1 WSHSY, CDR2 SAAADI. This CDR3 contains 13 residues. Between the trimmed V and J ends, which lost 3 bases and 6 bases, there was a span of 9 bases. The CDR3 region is CASSEYMINEQFF. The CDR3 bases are TGCGCCAGCAGTGAATATATGATCAATGAGCAGTTCTTC.

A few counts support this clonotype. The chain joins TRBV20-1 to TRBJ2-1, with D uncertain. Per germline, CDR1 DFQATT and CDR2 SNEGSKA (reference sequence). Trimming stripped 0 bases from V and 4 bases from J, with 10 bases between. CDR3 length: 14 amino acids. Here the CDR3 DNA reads TGCAGTGCTAGAGATCTACTCTCATACAATGAGCAGTTCTTC. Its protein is CSARDLLSYNEQFF.

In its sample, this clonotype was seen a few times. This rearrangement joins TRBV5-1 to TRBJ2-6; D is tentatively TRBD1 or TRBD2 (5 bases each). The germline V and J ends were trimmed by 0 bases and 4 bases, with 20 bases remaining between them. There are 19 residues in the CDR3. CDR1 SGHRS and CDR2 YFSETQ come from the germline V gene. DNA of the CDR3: TGCGCCAGCAGCTTGGCCGAACGAGGGGCCCGCTGGGGGGCCAACGTCCTGACTTTC. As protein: CASSLAERGARWGANVLTF.

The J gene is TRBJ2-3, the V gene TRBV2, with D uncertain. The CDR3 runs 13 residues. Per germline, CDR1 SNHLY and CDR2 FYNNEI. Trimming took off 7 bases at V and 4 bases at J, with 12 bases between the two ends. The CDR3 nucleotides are TGTGCCAGCAAGGGCAGTGCCGCAGATACGCAGTATTTT. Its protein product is CASKGSAADTQYF.

CDR3 region: CSVEDPGQAYEQYF. CDR3 nucleotides: TGCAGCGTTGAAGATCCCGGACAGGCCTACGAGCAGTACTTC. The J gene is TRBJ2-7, the V gene TRBV29-1, with 7 bases aligning to TRBD1. Per germline, CDR1 SQVTM and CDR2 ANQGSEA. This CDR3 is built from 14 residues. V shed 0 bases and J 2 bases; nucleotides not matched to a gene: 4.

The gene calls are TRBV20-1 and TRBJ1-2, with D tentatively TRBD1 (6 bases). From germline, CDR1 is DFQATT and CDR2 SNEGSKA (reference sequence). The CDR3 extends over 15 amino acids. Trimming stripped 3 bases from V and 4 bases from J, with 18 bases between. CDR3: CSASLTGQLGYGYTF. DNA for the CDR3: TGCAGTGCTAGTCTGACAGGCCAGCTTGGCTATGGCTACACCTTC.

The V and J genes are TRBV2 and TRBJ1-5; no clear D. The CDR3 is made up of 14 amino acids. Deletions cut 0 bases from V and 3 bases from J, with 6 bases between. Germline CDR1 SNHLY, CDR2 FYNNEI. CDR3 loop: CASSEAGNNQPQHF. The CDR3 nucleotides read TGTGCCAGCAGTGAAGCGGGTAACAATCAGCCCCAGCATTTT. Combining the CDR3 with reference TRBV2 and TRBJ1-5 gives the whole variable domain EPEVTQTPSHQVTQMGQEVILRCVPISNHLYFYWYRQILGQKVEFLVSFYNNEISEKSEIFDDQFSVERPDGSNFTLKIRSTKLEDSAMYFCASSEAGNNQPQHFGDGTRLSIL.

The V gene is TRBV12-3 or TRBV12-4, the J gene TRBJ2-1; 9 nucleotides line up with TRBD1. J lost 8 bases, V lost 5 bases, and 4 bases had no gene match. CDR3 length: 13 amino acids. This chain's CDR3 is CASSGTGFDEQFF. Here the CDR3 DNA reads TGTGCCAGCAGTGGGACAGGGTTCGATGAGCAGTTCTTC.

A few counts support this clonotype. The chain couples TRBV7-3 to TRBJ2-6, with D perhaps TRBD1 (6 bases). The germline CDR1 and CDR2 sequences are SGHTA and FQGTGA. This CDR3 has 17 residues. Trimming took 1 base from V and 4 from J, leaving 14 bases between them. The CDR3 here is CASSLMGHPGGANVLTF. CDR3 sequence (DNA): TGTGCCAGCAGCTTAATGGGACATCCGGGCGGGGCCAACGTCCTGACTTTC.

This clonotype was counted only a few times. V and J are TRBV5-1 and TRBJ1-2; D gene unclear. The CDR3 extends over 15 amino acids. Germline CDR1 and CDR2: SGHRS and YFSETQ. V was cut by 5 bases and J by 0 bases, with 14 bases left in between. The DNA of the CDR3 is TGCGCCAGCAGGTTCACAGACCTACCTAACTATGGCTACACCTTC. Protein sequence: CASRFTDLPNYGYTF.

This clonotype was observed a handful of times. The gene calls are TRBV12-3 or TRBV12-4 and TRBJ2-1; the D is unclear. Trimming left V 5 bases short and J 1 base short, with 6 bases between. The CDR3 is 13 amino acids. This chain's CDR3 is CASSPQSYNEQFF. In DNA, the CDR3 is TGTGCCAGCAGTCCCCAGTCCTACAATGAGCAGTTCTTC.